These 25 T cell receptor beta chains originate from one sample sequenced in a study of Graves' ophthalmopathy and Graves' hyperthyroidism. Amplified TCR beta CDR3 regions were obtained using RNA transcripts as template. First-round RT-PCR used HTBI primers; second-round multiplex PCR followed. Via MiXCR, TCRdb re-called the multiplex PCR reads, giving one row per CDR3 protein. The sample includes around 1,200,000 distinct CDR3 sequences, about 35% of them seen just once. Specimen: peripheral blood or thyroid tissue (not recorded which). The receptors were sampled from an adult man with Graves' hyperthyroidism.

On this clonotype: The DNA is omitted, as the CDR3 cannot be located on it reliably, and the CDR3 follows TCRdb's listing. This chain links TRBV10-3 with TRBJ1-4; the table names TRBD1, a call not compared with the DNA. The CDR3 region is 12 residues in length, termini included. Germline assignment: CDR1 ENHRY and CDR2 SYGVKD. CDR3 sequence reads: CASRTVGKNCFF.

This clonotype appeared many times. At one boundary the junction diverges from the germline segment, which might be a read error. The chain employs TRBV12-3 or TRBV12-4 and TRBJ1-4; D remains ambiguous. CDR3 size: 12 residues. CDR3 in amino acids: CASSRTDEKLFF. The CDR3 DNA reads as TGTGCCAGCAGCAGAACTGATGAAAAACTGTTTTTT.

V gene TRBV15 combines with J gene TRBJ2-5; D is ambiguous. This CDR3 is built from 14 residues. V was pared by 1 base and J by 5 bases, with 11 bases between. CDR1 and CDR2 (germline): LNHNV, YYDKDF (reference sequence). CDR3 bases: TGTGCCACCAGCAGAGTGGAACTGCTGGAGACCCAGTACTTC. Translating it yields CATSRVELLETQYF. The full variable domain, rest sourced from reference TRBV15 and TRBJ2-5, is DAMVIQNPRYQVTQFGKPVTLSCSQTLNHNVMYWYQQKSSQAPKLLFHYYDKDFNNEADTPDNFQSRRPNTSFCFLDIRSPGLGDTAMYLCATSRVELLETQYFGPGTRLLVL.

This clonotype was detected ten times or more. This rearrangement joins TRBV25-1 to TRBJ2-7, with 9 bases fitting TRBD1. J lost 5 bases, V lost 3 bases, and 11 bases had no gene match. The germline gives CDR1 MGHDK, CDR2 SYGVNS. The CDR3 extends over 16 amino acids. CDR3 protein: CASSDPGQGPLHEQYF. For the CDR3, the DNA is TGTGCCAGCAGTGACCCGGGACAGGGTCCACTCCACGAGCAGTACTTC.

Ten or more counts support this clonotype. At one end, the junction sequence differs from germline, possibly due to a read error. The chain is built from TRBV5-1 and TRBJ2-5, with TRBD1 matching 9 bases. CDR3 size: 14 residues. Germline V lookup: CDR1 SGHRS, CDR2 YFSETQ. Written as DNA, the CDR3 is TGTGCCAGCAGCGTACAGGGGGCGGGGGAGACCCAGTACTTC. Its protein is CASSVQGAGETQYF. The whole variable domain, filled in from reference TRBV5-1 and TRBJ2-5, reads KAGVTQTPRYLIKTRGQQVTLSCSPISGHRSVSWYQQTPGQGLQFLFEYFSETQRNKGNFPGRFSGRQFSNSRSEMNVSTLELGDSALYLCASSVQGAGETQYFGPGTRLLVL.

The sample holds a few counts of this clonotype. CDR3 DNA: TGCAGTGCTAATAACCCGGGGCTCAATCAGCCCCAGCATTTT. Translation: CSANNPGLNQPQHF. V is TRBV20-1 and J is TRBJ1-5; a possible D gene is TRBD1 (5 bases). Germline V gives CDR1 DFQATT, CDR2 SNEGSKA (reference sequence). Trimming stripped 4 bases from V and 3 bases from J, with 13 bases between. There are 14 residues in the CDR3.

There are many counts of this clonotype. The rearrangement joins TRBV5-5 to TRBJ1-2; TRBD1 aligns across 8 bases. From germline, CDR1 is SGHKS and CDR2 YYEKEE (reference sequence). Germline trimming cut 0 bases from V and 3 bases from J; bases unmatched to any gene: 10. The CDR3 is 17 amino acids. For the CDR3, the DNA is TGTGCCAGCAGCTTGGCAGTCCAAGGGACAGGAGACTATGGCTACACCTTC. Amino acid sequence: CASSLAVQGTGDYGYTF.

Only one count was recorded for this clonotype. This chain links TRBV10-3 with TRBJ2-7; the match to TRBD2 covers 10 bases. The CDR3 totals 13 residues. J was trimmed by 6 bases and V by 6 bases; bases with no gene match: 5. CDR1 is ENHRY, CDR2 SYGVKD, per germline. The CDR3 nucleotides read TGTGCCATCAGAGAAATAGCGGGAGGCGAGCAGTACTTC. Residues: CAIREIAGGEQYF.

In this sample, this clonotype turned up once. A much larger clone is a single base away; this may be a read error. DNA of the CDR3: TGTGCCAGTAGTCCAGAGGCGCCGCGGGCTGGAAACACCATATATTTT. As protein: CASSPEAPRAGNTIYF. The V gene is TRBV19, the J gene TRBJ1-3; D uncertain. Germline lookup yields CDR1 LNHDA and CDR2 SQIVND (reference sequence). Trimming pared 5 bases from V and 2 bases from J, leaving 16 bases between. This CDR3 has 16 amino acids.

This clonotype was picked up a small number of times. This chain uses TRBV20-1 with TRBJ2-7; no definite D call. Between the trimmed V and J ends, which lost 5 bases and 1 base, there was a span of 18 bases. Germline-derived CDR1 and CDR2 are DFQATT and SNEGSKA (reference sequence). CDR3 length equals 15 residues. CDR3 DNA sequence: TGCAGTGCTCGAGGCCTGGGGAAGGCGTCCTACGAGCAGTACTTC. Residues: CSARGLGKASYEQYF.

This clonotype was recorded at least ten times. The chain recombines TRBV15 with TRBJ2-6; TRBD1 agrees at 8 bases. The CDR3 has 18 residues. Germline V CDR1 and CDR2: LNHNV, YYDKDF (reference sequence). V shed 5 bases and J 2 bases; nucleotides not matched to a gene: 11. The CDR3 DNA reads TGTGCCACCAGCGCCGCGATTCGGACAGGGACTGGGGCCAACGTCCTGACTTTC. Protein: CATSAAIRTGTGANVLTF.

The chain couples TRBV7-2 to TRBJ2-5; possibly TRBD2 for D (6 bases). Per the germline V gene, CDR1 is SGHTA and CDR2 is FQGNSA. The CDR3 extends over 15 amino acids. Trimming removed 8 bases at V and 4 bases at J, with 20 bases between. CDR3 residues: CASCLGGARAETQYF. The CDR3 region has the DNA TGTGCCAGCTGTTTGGGGGGAGCACGGGCAGAGACCCAGTACTTC.

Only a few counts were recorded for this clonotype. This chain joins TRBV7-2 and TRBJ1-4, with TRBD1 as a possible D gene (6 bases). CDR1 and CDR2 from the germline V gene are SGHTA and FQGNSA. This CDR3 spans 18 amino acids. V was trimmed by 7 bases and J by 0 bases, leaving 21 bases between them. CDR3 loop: CASTERDTLSATNEKLFF. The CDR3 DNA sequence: TGTGCCAGCACAGAAAGGGACACCTTATCTGCAACTAATGAAAAACTGTTTTTT.

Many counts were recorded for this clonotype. CDR3 DNA sequence: TGCAGTGCCCCCCGCCAAGGGGCAGGCTATAATTCACCCCTCCACTTT. Amino acids: CSAPRQGAGYNSPLHF. V usage is TRBV20-1 and J usage is TRBJ1-6; D might be TRBD1 (5 bases). Germline CDR1 reads DFQATT; CDR2 reads SNEGSKA (reference sequence). This CDR3 is built from 16 residues. V lost 6 bases and J lost 3, with 18 bases in between.

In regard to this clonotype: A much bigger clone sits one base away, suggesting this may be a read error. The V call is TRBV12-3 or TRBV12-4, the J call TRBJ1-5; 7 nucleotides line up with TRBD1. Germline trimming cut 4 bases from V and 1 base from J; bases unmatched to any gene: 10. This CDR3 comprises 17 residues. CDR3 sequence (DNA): TGTGCCAGCAGTTCAGGGAGGGGGCTTAGCAGCAATCAGCCCCAGCATTTT. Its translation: CASSSGRGLSSNQPQHF.

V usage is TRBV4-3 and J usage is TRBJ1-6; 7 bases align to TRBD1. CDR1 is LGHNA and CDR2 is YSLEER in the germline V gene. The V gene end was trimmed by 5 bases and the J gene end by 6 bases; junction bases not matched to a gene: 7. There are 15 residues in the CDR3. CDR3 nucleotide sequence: TGCGCCAGCAGCAGGTCAGGGGGAAGTAATTCACCCCTCCACTTT. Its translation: CASSRSGGSNSPLHF.

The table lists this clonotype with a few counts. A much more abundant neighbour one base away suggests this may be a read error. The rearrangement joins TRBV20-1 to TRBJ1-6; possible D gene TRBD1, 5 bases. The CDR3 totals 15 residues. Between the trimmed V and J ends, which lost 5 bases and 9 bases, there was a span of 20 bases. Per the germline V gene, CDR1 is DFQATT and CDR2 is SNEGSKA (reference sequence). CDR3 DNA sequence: TGCAGTGCTCTGGGGGAACGGACATGGAGTTCACCCCTCCACTTT. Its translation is CSALGERTWSSPLHF.

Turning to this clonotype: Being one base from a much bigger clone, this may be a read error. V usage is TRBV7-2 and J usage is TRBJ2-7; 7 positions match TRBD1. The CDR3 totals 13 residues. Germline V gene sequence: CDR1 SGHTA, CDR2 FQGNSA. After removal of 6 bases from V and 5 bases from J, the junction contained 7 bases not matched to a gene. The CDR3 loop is CASSQTTGNEQYF. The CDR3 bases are TGTGCCAGCAGTCAAACGACAGGGAACGAGCAGTACTTC.

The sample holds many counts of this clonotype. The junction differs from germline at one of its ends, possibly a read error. The CDR3 region is CASSSTGGENTRELFF. CDR3 bases: TGTGCCAGCAGCTCAACTGGCGGAGAGAACACCAGGGAGCTGTTTTTT. The chain links TRBV7-3 to TRBJ2-2; unclear D gene. CDR1 SGHTA and CDR2 FQGTGA come from the germline V gene. The CDR3 has 16 residues.

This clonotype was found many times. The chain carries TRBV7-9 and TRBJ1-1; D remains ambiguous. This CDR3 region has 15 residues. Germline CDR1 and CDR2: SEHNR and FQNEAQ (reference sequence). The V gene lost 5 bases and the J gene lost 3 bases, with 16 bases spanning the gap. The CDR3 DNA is TGTGCCAGCAGCCGCGGAGGCGGTGGGGACACTGAAGCTTTCTTT. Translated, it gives CASSRGGGGDTEAFF.

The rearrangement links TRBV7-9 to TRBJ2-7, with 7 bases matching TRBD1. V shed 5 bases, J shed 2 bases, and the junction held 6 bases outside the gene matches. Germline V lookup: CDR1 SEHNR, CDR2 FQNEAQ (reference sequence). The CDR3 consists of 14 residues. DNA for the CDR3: TGTGCCAGCAGCAAGACAGGGCAACCCTACGAGCAGTACTTC. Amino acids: CASSKTGQPYEQYF. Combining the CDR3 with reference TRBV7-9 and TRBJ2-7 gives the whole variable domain DTGVSQNPRHKITKRGQNVTFRCDPISEHNRLYWYRQTLGQGPEFLTYFQNEAQLEKSRLLSDRFSAERPKGSFSTLEIQRTEQGDSAMYLCASSKTGQPYEQYFGPGTRLTVT.

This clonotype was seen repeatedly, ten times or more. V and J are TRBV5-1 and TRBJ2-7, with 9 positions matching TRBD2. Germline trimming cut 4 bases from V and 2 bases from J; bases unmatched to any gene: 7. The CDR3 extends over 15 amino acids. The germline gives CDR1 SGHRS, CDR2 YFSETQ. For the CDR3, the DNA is TGCGCCAGCAGCGGAACTAGCGGGTTTACCTACGAGCAGTACTTC. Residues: CASSGTSGFTYEQYF.

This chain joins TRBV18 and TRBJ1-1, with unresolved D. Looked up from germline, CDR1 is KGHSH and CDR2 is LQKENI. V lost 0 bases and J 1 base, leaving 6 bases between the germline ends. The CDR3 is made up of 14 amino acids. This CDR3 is CASSPPSWNTEAFF. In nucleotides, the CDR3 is TGTGCCAGCTCACCACCGAGTTGGAACACTGAAGCTTTCTTT. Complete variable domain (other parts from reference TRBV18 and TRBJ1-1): NAGVMQNPRHLVRRRGQEARLRCSPMKGHSHVYWYRQLPEEGLKFMVYLQKENIIDESGMPKERFSAEFPKEGPSILRIQQVVRGDSAAYFCASSPPSWNTEAFFGQGTRLTVV.

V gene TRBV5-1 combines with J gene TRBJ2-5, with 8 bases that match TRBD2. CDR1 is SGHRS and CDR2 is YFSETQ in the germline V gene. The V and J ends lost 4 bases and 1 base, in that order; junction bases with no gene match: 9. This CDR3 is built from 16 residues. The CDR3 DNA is TGCGCCAGCAGCGGTGGACTAGCTCTCTCCCAAGAGACCCAGTACTTC. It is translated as CASSGGLALSQETQYF.

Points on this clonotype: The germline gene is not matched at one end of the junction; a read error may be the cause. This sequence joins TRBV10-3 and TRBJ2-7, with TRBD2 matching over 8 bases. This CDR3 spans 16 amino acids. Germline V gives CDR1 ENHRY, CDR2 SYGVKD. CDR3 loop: CAISEYKGLGLYGQYF. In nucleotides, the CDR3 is TGTGCCATCAGTGAATACAAGGGACTAGGCCTATACGGGCAGTACTTC.